This T cell receptor (beta chain) was obtained from a study of blood T cell repertoires in COVID-19. Background on the study: The samples span acute and convalescent COVID-19 from the United States, Italy and Spain. PBMCs, B-cell-depleted T cells, or T cells were the source of the cDNA or gDNA that made up the material.

Per the original data handling: Estimation of nucleated cell counts was performed using reference gene primer amplification. Clones were read by immunoSEQ multiplex PCR, and TCRdb kept only the in-frame ones, dropping some. V, J and clone size were drawn from that table, and D and trimming were deduced from the DNA. In the table there are some 260,000 clones, around 87% of which are singletons. The CDR3 sequence is 19 residues long. Per the germline V gene, CDR1 is SGHAT and CDR2 is FQNNGV. V trimming: 1 base; J trimming: 5 bases; junction bases outside the gene matches: 10. Individuals drawn from around 25 US areas were about 18 to 89 years old.

The sample was PBMCs or T cells enriched from blood (not recorded which). The chain recombines TRBV11-2 with TRBJ2-3; 15 bases align to TRBD2. The sequence derives from a woman aged 25 to 39 with acute COVID-19. CDR3 amino acids: CASSLVGGTSGGWVDTQYF. CDR3 DNA: TGTGCCAGCAGCTTAGTCGGCGGGACTAGCGGGGGGTGGGTAGATACGCAGTATTTT.